This TCR beta chain derives from a study of T cells in Graves' hyperthyroidism and ophthalmopathy. It was RNA transcripts that yielded the amplified TCR beta CDR3 regions. Using the HTBI primer set, a first-round RT-PCR was run on the TCR CDR3. TCRdb recomputed calls from the multiplex PCR reads with MiXCR, one row per CDR3 protein. Of 360,000 or so distinct CDR3 sequences listed, roughly 15% are singletons. This clonotype has only a few counts. It was 8.5 to 10 ml of fresh peripheral blood that supplied the PBMCs. The CDR3 has 15 amino acids. The V and J ends lost 1 base and 5 bases respectively, with 11 bases between them. Germline V gives CDR1 LGHDT, CDR2 YNNKEL (reference sequence).

The sample taken for sequencing was blood. This TCR came from a woman aged 60 to 75 with Graves' ophthalmopathy. The rearrangement links TRBV3-1 to TRBJ2-2; perhaps TRBD1 as D (5 bases). This chain's CDR3 is CASSQGGLRTGELFF. CDR3 DNA: TGTGCCAGCAGCCAAGGGGGCTTGAGGACCGGGGAGCTGTTTTTT.